This T cell receptor beta chain derives from a study of pediatric ulcerative colitis. TCRdb's copy holds only in-frame clones and misses some; the assay was immunoSEQ multiplex PCR. The sample contains 30,000 to 40,000 clones, roughly 71% of which appear only once. The germline V and J ends were trimmed by 6 bases and 10 bases, with 15 bases remaining between them. Per the germline V gene, CDR1 is SNHLY and CDR2 is FYNNEI. The CDR3 is 12 residues long. The rectum was sampled with one to two pinch biopsies at colonoscopy. The chain combines TRBV2 with TRBJ1-1; the D is unclear. The clonotype originates from a boy younger than 18 with severe ulcerative colitis. The sample taken for sequencing was gut tissue. CDR3 sequence: CASSRTGLAAFF. As DNA, the CDR3 is TGTGCCAGCAGCCGGACGGGTCTGGCAGCTTTCTTT. Combining the CDR3 with reference TRBV2 and TRBJ1-1 gives the whole variable domain EPEVTQTPSHQVTQMGQEVILRCVPISNHLYFYWYRQILGQKVEFLVSFYNNEISEKSEIFDDQFSVERPDGSNFTLKIRSTKLEDSAMYFCASSRTGLAAFFGQGTRLTVV.